The 22 T cell receptor beta chains in this list originate from one sample, sequenced in a study of T cells in Graves' hyperthyroidism and ophthalmopathy. TCR beta CDR3 region amplification was performed from RNA transcripts. Initially, a first-round RT-PCR of the TCR CDR3 employed the HTBI primer set. TCRdb re-called the multiplex PCR reads through MiXCR, storing one row per CDR3 protein. The table includes about 540,000 distinct CDR3 sequences, roughly 50% detected once. Sequenced material: peripheral blood or thyroid tissue (not recorded which). These receptors were collected from a woman aged 18-30 years with Graves' hyperthyroidism.

DNA of the CDR3: TGCAGTGCTGCCGGGACAGTTGTAGGAAACACCATATATTTT. It codes for CSAAGTVVGNTIYF. The chain uses TRBV20-1 and TRBJ1-3, with 7 bases fitting TRBD1. The length of the CDR3 is 14 residues. V trimming: 5 bases; J trimming: 4 bases; junction bases outside the gene matches: 8. Germline V gene data show CDR1 as DFQATT and CDR2 as SNEGSKA (reference sequence).

The V and J genes are TRBV10-3 and TRBJ2-7; perhaps TRBD2 as D (5 bases). Germline V lookup: CDR1 ENHRY, CDR2 SYGVKD. The CDR3 runs to 13 residues. Between the trimmed V and J ends, which lost 10 bases and 7 bases, there was a span of 20 bases. As DNA, the CDR3 is TGTGCCAGCCGTACGATAACTAGAACGGAGCAGTACTTC. Protein sequence: CASRTITRTEQYF.

This chain links TRBV15 with TRBJ1-4, with TRBD1 as a possible D gene (5 bases). Germline CDR1 and CDR2: LNHNV and YYDKDF (reference sequence). V was pared by 1 base and J by 3 bases, with 9 bases between. The CDR3 totals 15 residues. CDR3 DNA sequence: TGTGCCACCAGCAGAGCTGAGGGGCCTAATGAAAAACTGTTTTTT. It specifies CATSRAEGPNEKLFF.

The chain employs TRBV7-4 and TRBJ2-7; 9 bases are a match to TRBD2. Per the germline V gene, CDR1 is SGHVT and CDR2 is SQSDAQ. The length of the CDR3 is 15 residues. V lost 5 bases, J lost 7 bases, and 12 bases stayed unmatched. This chain's CDR3 is CASSRFLGGGEEQYF. The CDR3 bases are TGTGCCAGCAGCCGCTTCTTGGGCGGGGGGGAGGAGCAGTACTTC. The whole variable domain, remainder taken from reference TRBV7-4 and TRBJ2-7, is GAGVSQSPRYKVAKRGRDVALRCDSISGHVTLYWYRQTLGQGSEVLTYSQSDAQRDKSGRPSGRFSAERPERSVSTLKIQRTEQGDSAVYLCASSRFLGGGEEQYFGPGTRLTVT.

The J gene is TRBJ2-2, the V gene TRBV7-9; no reliable D call. The CDR3 is made up of 14 amino acids. Deletions cut 4 bases from V and 3 bases from J, with 9 bases between. Looked up from germline, CDR1 is SEHNR and CDR2 is FQNEAQ (reference sequence). The CDR3 region is CASSSPADTGELFF. DNA of the CDR3: TGTGCCAGCAGCTCGCCGGCCGACACCGGGGAGCTGTTTTTT.

This clonotype appeared a few times. The J gene is TRBJ1-5, the V gene TRBV19; unclear D gene. This CDR3 region has 13 residues. The germline V gene has CDR1 LNHDA and CDR2 SQIVND (reference sequence). Trimming took 9 bases from V and 0 from J, leaving 9 bases between them. CDR3: CASNWNSNQPQHF. For the CDR3, the DNA is TGTGCCAGCAATTGGAATAGCAATCAGCCCCAGCATTTT.

The chain has TRBV20-1 and TRBJ1-6; 9 nucleotides line up with TRBD1. Unmatched junction bases numbered 3, after V lost 3 bases and J lost 12 bases. Germline CDR1 is DFQATT and CDR2 is SNEGSKA (reference sequence). This CDR3 is 12 amino acids long. The CDR3 sequence is CSASDRGLPLHF. CDR3 nucleotide sequence: TGCAGTGCTAGTGACAGGGGGTTACCCCTCCACTTT.

The rearrangement uses TRBV19 and TRBJ2-7; tentative D call: TRBD2 (5 bases). V was clipped by 4 bases and J by 6 bases, with 19 bases between them. This CDR3 is 15 amino acids long. CDR1 LNHDA and CDR2 SQIVND come from the germline V gene (reference sequence). The CDR3 loop reads CASSSWSGRPVEQYF. As DNA, the CDR3 is TGTGCCAGTAGTAGCTGGAGCGGCCGCCCGGTCGAGCAGTACTTC.

This clonotype was detected many times. The chain is built from TRBV5-8 and TRBJ1-6; TRBD1 matches at 9 bases. Losses at the gene ends were 5 bases for V and 10 bases for J; bases not matched to a gene: 7. The CDR3 covers 14 residues. The germline gives CDR1 SGHTS, CDR2 YDEGEE. DNA for the CDR3: TGTGCCAGCAGATCGGGACAGGGTGGGTCACCCCTCCACTTT. Its protein is CASRSGQGGSPLHF.

The chain joins TRBV7-8 to TRBJ1-3; possibly TRBD1 for D (5 bases). The CDR3 runs to 18 residues. V dropped 1 base and J dropped 1 base, with 17 bases sitting between them. Germline lookup yields CDR1 SGHVS and CDR2 FQNEAQ. In nucleotides, the CDR3 is TGTGCCAGCAGCTTAGTAATCGGGCCGGGGGAATCTGGAAACACCATATATTTT. This gives the protein CASSLVIGPGESGNTIYF. Full variable domain (missing parts from reference TRBV7-8 and TRBJ1-3): GAGVSQSPRYKVAKRGQDVALRCDPISGHVSLFWYQQALGQGPEFLTYFQNEAQLDKSGLPSDRFFAERPEGSVSTLKIQRTQQEDSAVYLCASSLVIGPGESGNTIYFGEGSWLTVV.

This clonotype was seen only a few times. The chain combines TRBV2 with TRBJ1-5; D unclear. Per the germline V gene, CDR1 is SNHLY and CDR2 is FYNNEI. The CDR3 is 14 residues long. The germline V and J ends were trimmed by 6 bases and 4 bases, with 13 bases remaining between them. The CDR3 nucleotides read TGTGCCAGCAGCGATTATTTAGGGAATCAGCCCCAGCATTTT. Translated: CASSDYLGNQPQHF.

The V call is TRBV2, the J call TRBJ1-2, with a possible D match to TRBD1 (5 bases). Germline V gene lookup returns CDR1 SNHLY and CDR2 FYNNEI. The CDR3 totals 14 residues. Trimming took 4 bases from V and 3 from J, leaving 12 bases between them. CDR3 loop: CASSAQLGDYGYTF. For the CDR3, the DNA is TGTGCCAGCAGTGCCCAATTAGGGGACTATGGCTACACCTTC.

Details on this clonotype: Possible read error: a much larger clone is one base away. As the CDR3 is not closed by the conserved phenylalanine or tryptophan, this likely results from a read error. This chain links TRBV2 with TRBJ2-7; TRBD1 might be the D (5 bases). Germline V gene sequence: CDR1 SNHLY, CDR2 FYNNEI. Trimming cost V 0 bases and J 10 bases, with 16 bases left between them. The CDR3 has 14 amino acids. The CDR3 region is CASSEAGHSVEQYL. CDR3 DNA: TGTGCCAGCAGTGAAGCCGGACACTCCGTCGAACAGTACTTA.

Notes on this clonotype: It may be a read error: a sequence one base away is much more abundant. The CDR3 does not end in the conserved phenylalanine or tryptophan, so this is likely a read error. The rearrangement links TRBV10-3 to TRBJ1-2, with D possibly matching TRBD1 (6 bases). Trimming took off 8 bases at V and 7 bases at J, with 20 bases between the two ends. The germline CDR1 and CDR2 sequences are ENHRY and SYGVKD. CDR3 length: 14 amino acids. The CDR3 coding sequence is TGTGCCATCGGATCGGACAGAGGCGTCTCTGGCTACACCCTC. Translated: CAIGSDRGVSGYTL.

The chain uses TRBV2 and TRBJ1-1; weak D call: TRBD1 (6 bases). Germline V gene data show CDR1 as SNHLY and CDR2 as FYNNEI. Trimming stripped 6 bases from V and 11 bases from J, with 25 bases between. The CDR3 spans 15 residues. This CDR3 reads CASSAEGQAFGGAFF. CDR3 DNA: TGTGCCAGCAGCGCAGAGGGACAAGCTTTCGGCGGGGCTTTCTTT.

Worth noting for this clonotype: This clone may be a read error of a much larger clone one base away. The rearrangement uses TRBV7-9 and TRBJ1-6, with D possibly matching TRBD1 (5 bases). Deletions cut 0 bases from V and 7 bases from J, with 7 bases between. The germline V gene has CDR1 SEHNR and CDR2 FQNEAQ (reference sequence). CDR3 length: 14 residues. DNA of the CDR3: TGTGCCAGCAGCTTAGCAGGGGAGAATTCACCCCTCCACTTT. Translated: CASSLAGENSPLHF.

This clonotype was seen at least ten times. The chain recombines TRBV15 with TRBJ2-5; weak D call: TRBD1 (6 bases). V was cut by 9 bases and J by 1 base, with 9 bases left in between. The CDR3 runs 12 residues. Looked up from germline, CDR1 is LNHNV and CDR2 is YYDKDF (reference sequence). This CDR3 reads CATQQGQETQYF. The CDR3 bases are TGTGCCACGCAACAGGGCCAAGAGACCCAGTACTTC.

In nucleotides, the CDR3 is TGTGCCAGGAGCAAGGGGTTGGGACACCTGAACACCGGGGAGCTGTTTTTT. It translates to CARSKGLGHLNTGELFF. This chain links TRBV2 with TRBJ2-2; D is perhaps TRBD1 (6 bases). The CDR3 runs to 17 residues. The germline CDR1 and CDR2 sequences are SNHLY and FYNNEI. V lost 9 bases and J 1 base, leaving 21 bases between the germline ends.

This sequence joins TRBV25-1 and TRBJ1-2; no clear D. Germline V lookup: CDR1 MGHDK, CDR2 SYGVNS. This CDR3 has 14 residues. V was cut by 6 bases and J by 5 bases, with 16 bases left in between. CDR3 sequence: CASSVEGPEYGYTF. CDR3 DNA: TGTGCCAGCAGCGTTGAAGGGCCAGAGTATGGCTACACCTTC.

This clonotype was detected once. The rearrangement links TRBV29-1 to TRBJ2-7; 10 nucleotides match TRBD1. J lost 5 bases, V lost 3 bases, and 7 bases had no gene match. In germline, CDR1 is SQVTM, CDR2 ANQGSEA. The length of the CDR3 is 14 residues. DNA for the CDR3: TGCAGCGTTGAGTCGGGACAGGGGTTCCACGAGCAGTACTTC. It is translated as CSVESGQGFHEQYF.

V is TRBV19 and J is TRBJ1-1; D is unclear. The CDR3 is 15 residues long. V was trimmed by 3 bases and J by 0 bases, leaving 11 bases between them. In germline, CDR1 is LNHDA, CDR2 SQIVND (reference sequence). CDR3 in amino acids: CASSIERTLNTEAFF. The CDR3 nucleotides are TGTGCCAGTAGTATTGAGAGGACCCTGAACACTGAAGCTTTCTTT.

In its sample, this clonotype was seen a few times. The chain recombines TRBV20-1 with TRBJ1-4; tentatively, D is TRBD1 (5 bases). The CDR3 spans 15 residues. Deletions cut 3 bases from V and 7 bases from J, with 18 bases between. Germline values: CDR1 DFQATT, CDR2 SNEGSKA (reference sequence). The chain's CDR3 is CSASARHGGSEKLFF. CDR3 DNA sequence: TGCAGTGCTAGTGCGCGTCATGGGGGGTCTGAAAAACTGTTTTTT.